The 21 T cell receptor beta chains below all came from one sample that was sequenced in a study of T cell responses to AZD1222 COVID-19 vaccine. Generated by immunoSEQ multiplex PCR, the TCRdb table keeps only in-frame clones and is missing some. The sample holds 150,000 to 170,000 clones, 90% seen once. Sequences were derived from peripheral blood, sampled on day 0 of AZD1222 vaccination. The receptors were sampled from an adult in good health.

The V call is TRBV10-3, the J call TRBJ1-5; D is unresolved. This CDR3 has 14 amino acids. Germline V gene lookup returns CDR1 ENHRY and CDR2 SYGVKD. V shed 8 bases and J shed 1 base, with 12 bases lying between them. Written as DNA, the CDR3 is TGTGCCATCGATCCCTCGGGGAGCAATCAGCCCCAGCATTTT. Translating it yields CAIDPSGSNQPQHF.

The genes are TRBV3-1 (or the pseudogene TRBV3-2) and TRBJ1-4, with no clear D. Germline-derived CDR1 and CDR2 are LGHDT and YNNKEL (reference sequence). This CDR3 is 16 amino acids long. V was clipped by 1 base and J by 3 bases, with 12 bases between them. For the CDR3, the DNA is TGTGCCAGCAGCCAAGTCTCCGGCGGGGCTAATGAAAAACTGTTTTTT. The encoded protein is CASSQVSGGANEKLFF.

The V call is TRBV9, the J call TRBJ2-3; TRBD2 might be the D (7 bases). Trimming shortened V by 7 bases and J by 4 bases, and 13 bases separated the two germline ends. The CDR3 sequence is 13 residues long. Germline CDR1 SGDLS, CDR2 YYNGEE. The CDR3 nucleotides are TGTGCCAGCGGGGGGGGCCTGGCAGATACGCAGTATTTT. Its translation is CASGGGLADTQYF.

The gene calls are TRBV5-1 and TRBJ2-3; perhaps D is TRBD1 or TRBD2 (7 bases each). With 0 bases removed from V and 6 bases from J, the gap between germline ends came to 20 bases. This CDR3 has 17 residues. Germline assignment: CDR1 SGHRS and CDR2 YFSETQ. CDR3 coding DNA: TGCGCCAGCAGCTTGGTGTGGCCCAGGGGGGGATCGGATACGCAGTATTTT. It translates to CASSLVWPRGGSDTQYF.

This clone has a single count. The rearrangement links TRBV27 to TRBJ1-2, with a tentative D call TRBD1 (5 bases). The CDR3 extends over 12 amino acids. CDR1 is MNHEY and CDR2 is SMNVEV in the germline V gene (reference sequence). The V end lost 5 bases, the J end lost 6 bases, and 10 bases lay between the germline ends. The CDR3 spells CASSPGTNGYTF. The CDR3 DNA follows: TGTGCCAGCAGTCCCGGGACCAATGGCTACACCTTC.

This sequence joins TRBV5-1 and TRBJ2-7; 7 bases match TRBD2. Trimming at V came to 1 base and at J to 3 bases, leaving 1 base not matched to a gene. The CDR3 is made up of 13 amino acids. Germline V gene lookup returns CDR1 SGHRS and CDR2 YFSETQ. The CDR3 DNA sequence: TGCGCCAGCAGCTTGTCTAGCGGCTACGAGCAGTACTTC. It encodes CASSLSSGYEQYF.

The CDR3 nucleotides read TGTGCCAGCAGCCCCCGGGCCAGGGGCACTGAAGCTTTCTTT. Residues: CASSPRARGTEAFF. V is TRBV7-2 and J is TRBJ1-1; a weak D match, TRBD1 (6 bases). V was pared by 5 bases and J by 4 bases, with 14 bases between. The CDR3 loop spans 14 amino acids. From germline, CDR1 is SGHTA and CDR2 FQGNSA.

The chain carries TRBV27 and TRBJ1-1; D gene ambiguous. Looked up from germline, CDR1 is MNHEY and CDR2 is SMNVEV (reference sequence). This CDR3 is built from 14 residues. Trimming removed 3 bases at V and 2 bases at J, with 10 bases between. The CDR3 is CASSFRTGNTEAFF. CDR3 nucleotides: TGTGCCAGCAGTTTTAGGACGGGTAACACTGAAGCTTTCTTT.

This sequence joins TRBV18 and TRBJ2-7; no clear D. Trimming shortened V by 5 bases and J by 0 bases, and 20 bases separated the two germline ends. The CDR3 sequence is 17 residues long. In germline, CDR1 is KGHSH, CDR2 LQKENI. Written as DNA, the CDR3 is TGTGCCAGCTCAACTCCTTTTGGGTCAGCCGCCTCCTACGAGCAGTACTTC. Amino acid sequence: CASSTPFGSAASYEQYF.

The V gene is TRBV5-5, the J gene TRBJ1-4; D is perhaps TRBD1 (6 bases). Trimming left V 3 bases short and J 7 bases short, with 10 bases between. CDR3 length: 13 residues. CDR1 and CDR2 from the germline V gene are SGHKS and YYEKEE (reference sequence). DNA for the CDR3: TGTGCCAGCAGCTGGGACATATTTGAAAAACTGTTTTTT. Translated, it gives CASSWDIFEKLFF.

V and J are TRBV19 and TRBJ2-5; 13 bases map to TRBD2. Germline V gene sequence: CDR1 LNHDA, CDR2 SQIVND (reference sequence). This CDR3 is 16 amino acids long. V lost 4 bases to trimming and J lost 5 bases; unmatched junction nucleotides: 7. The CDR3 here is CASSTPGTSGKETQYF. DNA for the CDR3: TGTGCCAGTAGTACGCCCGGGACTAGCGGGAAGGAGACCCAGTACTTC.

The chain couples TRBV5-1 to TRBJ1-3; D is uncertain. This CDR3 comprises 14 residues. The V end lost 4 bases, the J end lost 0 bases, and 8 bases lay between the germline ends. CDR1 SGHRS and CDR2 YFSETQ come from the germline V gene. CDR3 nucleotide sequence: TGCGCCAGCAGCGGCGAGTCCTCTGGAAACACCATATATTTT. Protein product: CASSGESSGNTIYF.

The genes are TRBV24-1 and TRBJ1-2; tentatively, D is TRBD1 (6 bases). Germline lookup yields CDR1 KGHDR and CDR2 SFDVKD. Trimming shortened V by 5 bases and J by 4 bases, and 13 bases separated the two germline ends. This CDR3 spans 14 amino acids. CDR3 loop: CATSAPGEGYGYTF. CDR3 DNA sequence: TGTGCCACCAGTGCCCCAGGGGAAGGCTATGGCTACACCTTC.

The chain employs TRBV5-5 and TRBJ2-1; the D gene is possibly TRBD2 (5 bases). Trimming left V 0 bases short and J 2 bases short, with 9 bases between. CDR3 length: 15 residues. Germline values: CDR1 SGHKS, CDR2 YYEKEE (reference sequence). In DNA form, the CDR3 reads TGTGCCAGCAGCTTGGACCGGGGAACCTACAATGAGCAGTTCTTC. The encoded protein is CASSLDRGTYNEQFF.

Here the CDR3 DNA reads TGCGCCAGCAGCCAAGCGTCGGGCGGGACAGAGGGTTCCTACAATGAGCAGTTCTTC. Protein sequence: CASSQASGGTEGSYNEQFF. The chain is built from TRBV4-1 and TRBJ2-1; D perhaps matches TRBD1 (7 bases). The CDR3 covers 19 residues. V lost 1 base and J lost 1, with 20 bases in between. In germline, CDR1 is MGHRA, CDR2 YSYEKL.

The rearrangement links TRBV10-3 to TRBJ1-1; D call uncertain. Germline CDR1 reads ENHRY; CDR2 reads SYGVKD. Between the trimmed V and J ends, which lost 10 bases and 0 bases, there was a span of 6 bases. The CDR3 is made up of 11 amino acids. CDR3 region: CATVLNTEAFF. CDR3 sequence (DNA): TGTGCCACCGTCTTGAACACTGAAGCTTTCTTT.

The chain is built from TRBV27 and TRBJ2-1; 7 positions agree with TRBD1. CDR3 length: 15 residues. Trimming took 2 bases from V and 8 from J; bases not matched to a gene: 9. Germline lookup yields CDR1 MNHEY and CDR2 SMNVEV (reference sequence). The CDR3 sequence is CASSLGRGSRDEQFF. The CDR3 coding sequence is TGTGCCAGCAGTTTAGGCAGGGGGTCTCGGGATGAGCAGTTCTTC.

Concerning this clone: It may be a read error: a sequence one base away is much more abundant. This sample also contains other DNA sequences that code for the same CDR3. The J gene is TRBJ1-5, the V gene TRBV3-1 (or the pseudogene TRBV3-2); no definite D call. Germline V gene sequence: CDR1 LGHDT, CDR2 YNNKEL (reference sequence). Trimming stripped 6 bases from V and 2 bases from J, with 11 bases between. The CDR3 is made up of 14 amino acids. The CDR3 coding sequence is TGTGCCAGCAGTCGTCAGTGGGGCAATCAGCCCCAGCATTTT. This translates into CASSRQWGNQPQHF.

This clone was recorded a few times. The genes are TRBV2 and TRBJ1-6; 10 bases are a match to TRBD1. CDR1 and CDR2 (germline): SNHLY, FYNNEI. The CDR3 totals 14 residues. J lost 9 bases, V lost 7 bases, and 6 bases had no gene match. CDR3 region: CASIPGTGVSPLHF. Written as DNA, the CDR3 is TGTGCCAGCATTCCCGGGACAGGGGTTTCACCCCTCCACTTT.

The gene calls are TRBV7-8 and TRBJ1-2; tentatively, D is TRBD1 (6 bases). Germline lookup yields CDR1 SGHVS and CDR2 FQNEAQ. V dropped 7 bases and J dropped 4 bases, with 16 bases sitting between them. The CDR3 runs 14 residues. The chain's CDR3 is CASNPGAGFYGYTF. The CDR3 DNA reads as TGTGCCAGCAATCCGGGGGCAGGGTTCTATGGCTACACCTTC.

The chain couples TRBV7-2 to TRBJ2-3; unclear D gene. The germline CDR1 and CDR2 sequences are SGHTA and FQGNSA. The V and J ends lost 5 bases and 2 bases respectively, with 11 bases between them. The CDR3 runs to 14 residues. The CDR3 sequence is CASSPARFTDTQYF. Written as DNA, the CDR3 is TGTGCCAGCAGCCCCGCCCGGTTCACAGATACGCAGTATTTT.